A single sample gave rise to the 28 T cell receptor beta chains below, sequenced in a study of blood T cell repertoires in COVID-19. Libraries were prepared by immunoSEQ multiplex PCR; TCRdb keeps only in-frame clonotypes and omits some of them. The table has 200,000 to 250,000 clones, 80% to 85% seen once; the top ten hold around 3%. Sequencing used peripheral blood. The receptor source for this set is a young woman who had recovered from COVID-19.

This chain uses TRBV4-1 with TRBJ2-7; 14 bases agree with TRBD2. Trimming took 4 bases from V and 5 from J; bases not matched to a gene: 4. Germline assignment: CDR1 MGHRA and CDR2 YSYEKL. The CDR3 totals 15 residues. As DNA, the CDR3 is TGCGCCAGCAGCCGAGGACTAGCGGGAGGCGACGAGCAGTACTTC. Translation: CASSRGLAGGDEQYF.

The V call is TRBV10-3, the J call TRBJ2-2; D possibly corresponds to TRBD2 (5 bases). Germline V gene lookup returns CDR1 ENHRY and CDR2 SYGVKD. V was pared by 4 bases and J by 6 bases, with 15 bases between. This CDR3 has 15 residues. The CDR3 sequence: CAISATRSAAGELFF. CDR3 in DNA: TGTGCCATCAGTGCCACTAGATCGGCGGCCGGGGAGCTGTTTTTT.

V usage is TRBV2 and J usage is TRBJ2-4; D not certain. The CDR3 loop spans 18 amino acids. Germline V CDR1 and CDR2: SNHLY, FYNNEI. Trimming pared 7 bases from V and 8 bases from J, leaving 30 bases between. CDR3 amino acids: CASKAVAVVGSPPHIQYF. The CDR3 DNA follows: TGTGCCAGCAAAGCCGTGGCCGTTGTGGGTAGCCCACCCCACATTCAGTACTTC. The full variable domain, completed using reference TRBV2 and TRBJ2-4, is EPEVTQTPSHQVTQMGQEVILRCVPISNHLYFYWYRQILGQKVEFLVSFYNNEISEKSEIFDDQFSVERPDGSNFTLKIRSTKLEDSAMYFCASKAVAVVGSPPHIQYFGAGTRLSVL.

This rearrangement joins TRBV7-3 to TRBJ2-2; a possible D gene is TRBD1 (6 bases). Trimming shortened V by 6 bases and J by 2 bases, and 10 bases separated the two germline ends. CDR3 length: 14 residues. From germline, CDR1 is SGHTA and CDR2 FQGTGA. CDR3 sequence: CASRQDSNTGELFF. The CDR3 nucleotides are TGTGCCAGCAGGCAGGACAGCAACACCGGGGAGCTGTTTTTT.

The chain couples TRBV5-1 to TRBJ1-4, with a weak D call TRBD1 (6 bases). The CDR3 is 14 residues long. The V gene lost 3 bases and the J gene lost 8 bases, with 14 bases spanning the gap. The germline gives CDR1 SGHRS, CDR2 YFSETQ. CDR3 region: CASSSRGADEKLFF. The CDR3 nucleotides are TGCGCCAGCAGCTCGCGGGGGGCTGACGAAAAACTGTTTTTT.

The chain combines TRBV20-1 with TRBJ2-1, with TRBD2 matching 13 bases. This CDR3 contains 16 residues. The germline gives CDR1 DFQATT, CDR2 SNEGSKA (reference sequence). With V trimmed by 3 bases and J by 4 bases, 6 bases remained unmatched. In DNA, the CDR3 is TGCAGTGCTAGTCAGGGGACTAGCGGGACATACAATGAGCAGTTCTTC. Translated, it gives CSASQGTSGTYNEQFF.

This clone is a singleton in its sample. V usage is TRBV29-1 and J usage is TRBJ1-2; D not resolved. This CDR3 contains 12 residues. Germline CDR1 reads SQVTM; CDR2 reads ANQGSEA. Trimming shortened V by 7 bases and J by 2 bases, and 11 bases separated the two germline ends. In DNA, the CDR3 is TGCAGCGCCGAGGGCCAGAACTATGGCTACACCTTC. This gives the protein CSAEGQNYGYTF.

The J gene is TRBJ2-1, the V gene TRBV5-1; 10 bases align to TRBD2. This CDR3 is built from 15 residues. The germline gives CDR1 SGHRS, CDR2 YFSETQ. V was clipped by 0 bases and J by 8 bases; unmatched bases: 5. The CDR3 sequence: CASSLELAGEDEQFF. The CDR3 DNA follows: TGCGCCAGCAGCTTGGAGCTAGCGGGAGAGGATGAGCAGTTCTTC.

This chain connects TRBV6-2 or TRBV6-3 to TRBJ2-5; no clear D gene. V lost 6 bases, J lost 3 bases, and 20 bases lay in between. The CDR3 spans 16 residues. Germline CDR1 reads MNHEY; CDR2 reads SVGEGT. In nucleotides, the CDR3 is TGTGCCAGCAGCCCCTACAAAGCCCTTGGAGAAGAGACCCAGTACTTC. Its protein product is CASSPYKALGEETQYF.

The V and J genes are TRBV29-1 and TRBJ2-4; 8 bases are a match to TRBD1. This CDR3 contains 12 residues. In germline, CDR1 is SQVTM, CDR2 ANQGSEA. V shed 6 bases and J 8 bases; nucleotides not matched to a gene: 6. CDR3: CSVGGQGDIQYF. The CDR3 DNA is TGCAGCGTCGGTGGACAGGGAGACATTCAGTACTTC.

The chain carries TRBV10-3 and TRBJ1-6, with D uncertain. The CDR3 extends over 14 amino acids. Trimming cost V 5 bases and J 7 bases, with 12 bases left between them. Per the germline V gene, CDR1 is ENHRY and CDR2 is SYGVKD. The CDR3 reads CAISIFHENSPLHF. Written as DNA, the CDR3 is TGTGCCATCAGTATCTTCCACGAGAATTCACCCCTCCACTTT.

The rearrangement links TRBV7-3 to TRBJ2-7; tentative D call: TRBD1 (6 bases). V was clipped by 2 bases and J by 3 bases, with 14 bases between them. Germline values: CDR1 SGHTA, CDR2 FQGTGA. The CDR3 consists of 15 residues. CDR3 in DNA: TGTGCCAGCAGCTTATTGGACAGCCAAAACTACGAGCAGTACTTC. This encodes CASSLLDSQNYEQYF.

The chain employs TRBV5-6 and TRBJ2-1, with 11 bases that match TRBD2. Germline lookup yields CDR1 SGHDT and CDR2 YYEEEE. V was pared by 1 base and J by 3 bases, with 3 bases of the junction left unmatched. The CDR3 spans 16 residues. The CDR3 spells CASSLLTSGIYNEQFF. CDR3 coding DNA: TGTGCCAGCAGCTTGCTGACTAGCGGGATCTACAATGAGCAGTTCTTC.

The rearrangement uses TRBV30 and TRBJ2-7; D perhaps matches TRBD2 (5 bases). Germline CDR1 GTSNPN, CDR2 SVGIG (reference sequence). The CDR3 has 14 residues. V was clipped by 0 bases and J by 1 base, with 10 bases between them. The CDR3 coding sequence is TGTGCCTGGAGTGTAGGAGGAAAGTCCTACGAGCAGTACTTC. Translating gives CAWSVGGKSYEQYF. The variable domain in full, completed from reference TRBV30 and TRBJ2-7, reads SQTIHQWPATLVQPVGSPLSLECTVEGTSNPNLYWYRQAAGRGLQLLFYSVGIGQISSEVPQNLSASRPQDRQFILSSKKLLLSDSGFYLCAWSVGGKSYEQYFGPGTRLTVT.

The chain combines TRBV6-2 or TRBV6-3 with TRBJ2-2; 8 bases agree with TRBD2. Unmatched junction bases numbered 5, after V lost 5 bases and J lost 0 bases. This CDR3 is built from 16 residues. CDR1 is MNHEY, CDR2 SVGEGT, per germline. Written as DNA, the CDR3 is TGTGCCAGCAGTCTGCCGGGACTAGCGAACACCGGGGAGCTGTTTTTT. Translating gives CASSLPGLANTGELFF.

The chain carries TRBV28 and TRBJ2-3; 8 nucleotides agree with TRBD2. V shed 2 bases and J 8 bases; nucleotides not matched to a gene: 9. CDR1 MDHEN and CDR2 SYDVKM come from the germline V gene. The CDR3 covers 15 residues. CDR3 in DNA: TGTGCCAGCAGTTTAATGACTAGCGCTAGAGGTACGCAGTATTTT. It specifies CASSLMTSARGTQYF.

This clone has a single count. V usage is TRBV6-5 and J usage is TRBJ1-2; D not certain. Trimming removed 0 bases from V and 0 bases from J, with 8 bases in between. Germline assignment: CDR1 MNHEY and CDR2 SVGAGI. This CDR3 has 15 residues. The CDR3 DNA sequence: TGTGCCAGCAGTTACTCGATTAGTACTAACTATGGCTACACCTTC. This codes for CASSYSISTNYGYTF.

CDR3 loop: CASSLQSGYEQYF. The CDR3 DNA sequence: TGTGCCAGTAGTTTACAATCGGGCTACGAGCAGTACTTC. The chain joins TRBV19 to TRBJ2-7, with unresolved D. Trimming removed 5 bases from V and 3 bases from J, with 11 bases in between. Germline CDR1 and CDR2: LNHDA and SQIVND (reference sequence). The CDR3 totals 13 residues.

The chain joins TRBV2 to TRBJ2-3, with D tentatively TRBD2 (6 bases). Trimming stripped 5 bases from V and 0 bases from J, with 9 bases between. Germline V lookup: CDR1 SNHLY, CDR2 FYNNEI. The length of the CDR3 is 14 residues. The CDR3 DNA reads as TGTGCCAGCAGTCCCAGCGGGAGCACAGATACGCAGTATTTT. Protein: CASSPSGSTDTQYF. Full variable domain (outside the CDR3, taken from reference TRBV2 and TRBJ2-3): EPEVTQTPSHQVTQMGQEVILRCVPISNHLYFYWYRQILGQKVEFLVSFYNNEISEKSEIFDDQFSVERPDGSNFTLKIRSTKLEDSAMYFCASSPSGSTDTQYFGPGTRLTVL.

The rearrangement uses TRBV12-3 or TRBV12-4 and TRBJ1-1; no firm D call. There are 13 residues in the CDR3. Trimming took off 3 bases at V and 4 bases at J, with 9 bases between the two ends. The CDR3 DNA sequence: TGTGCCAGCAGTTTGAGGAAGGTCACTGAAGCTTTCTTT. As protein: CASSLRKVTEAFF.

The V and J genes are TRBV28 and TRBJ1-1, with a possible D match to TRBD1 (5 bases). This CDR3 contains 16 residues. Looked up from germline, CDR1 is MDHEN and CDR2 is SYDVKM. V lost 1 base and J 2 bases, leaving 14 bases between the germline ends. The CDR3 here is CASSLSDGAPNTEAFF. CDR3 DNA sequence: TGTGCCAGCAGTTTATCGGATGGGGCCCCAAACACTGAAGCTTTCTTT.

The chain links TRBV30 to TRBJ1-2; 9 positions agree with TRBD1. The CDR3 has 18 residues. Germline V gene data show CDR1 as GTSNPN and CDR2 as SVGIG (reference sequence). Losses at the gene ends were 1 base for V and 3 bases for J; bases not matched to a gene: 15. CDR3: CAWSARWKNRGQDYGYTF. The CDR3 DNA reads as TGTGCCTGGAGTGCCCGATGGAAGAACAGGGGGCAAGACTATGGCTACACCTTC.

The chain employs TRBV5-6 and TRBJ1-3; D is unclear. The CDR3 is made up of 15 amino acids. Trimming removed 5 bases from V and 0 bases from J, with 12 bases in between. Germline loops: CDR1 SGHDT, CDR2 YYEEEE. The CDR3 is CASSFGLTSGNTIYF. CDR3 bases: TGTGCCAGCAGTTTCGGACTGACCTCTGGAAACACCATATATTTT.

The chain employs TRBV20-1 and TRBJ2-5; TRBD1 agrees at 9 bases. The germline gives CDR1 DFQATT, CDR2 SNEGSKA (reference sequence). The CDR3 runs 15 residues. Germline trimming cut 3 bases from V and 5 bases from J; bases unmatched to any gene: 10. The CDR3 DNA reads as TGCAGTGCTAGTCGGACCGGGACAGGGTGGGAGACCCAGTACTTC. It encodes CSASRTGTGWETQYF.

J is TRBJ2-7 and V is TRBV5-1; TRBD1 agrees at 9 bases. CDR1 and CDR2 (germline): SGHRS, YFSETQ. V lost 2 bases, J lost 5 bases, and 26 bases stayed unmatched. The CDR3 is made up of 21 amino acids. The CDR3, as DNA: TGCGCCAGCAGCTTTCCACGCCGGGGACAGGGACCATTTTTACTACTAAACGAGCAGTACTTC. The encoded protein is CASSFPRRGQGPFLLLNEQYF.

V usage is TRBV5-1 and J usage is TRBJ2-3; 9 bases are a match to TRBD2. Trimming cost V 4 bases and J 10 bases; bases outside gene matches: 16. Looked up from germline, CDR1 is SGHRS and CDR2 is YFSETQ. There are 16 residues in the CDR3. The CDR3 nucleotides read TGCGCCAGCAGCCCGCCAGAAGCGGGAGGCCCCTCTGCGCAGTATTTT. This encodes CASSPPEAGGPSAQYF.

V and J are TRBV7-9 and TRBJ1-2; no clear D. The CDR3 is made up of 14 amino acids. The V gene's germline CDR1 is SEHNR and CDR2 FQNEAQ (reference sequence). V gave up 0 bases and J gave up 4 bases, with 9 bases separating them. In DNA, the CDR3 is TGTGCCAGCAGCTTAGCGTCCGGTTTCTATGGCTACACCTTC. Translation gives CASSLASGFYGYTF.

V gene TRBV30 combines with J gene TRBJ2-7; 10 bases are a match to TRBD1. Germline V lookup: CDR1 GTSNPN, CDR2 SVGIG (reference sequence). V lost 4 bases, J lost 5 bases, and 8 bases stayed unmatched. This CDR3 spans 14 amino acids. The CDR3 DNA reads TGTGCCTGGACCCCGGGACAGGGGACAGACGAGCAGTACTTC. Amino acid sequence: CAWTPGQGTDEQYF.